This passage covers 25 T cell receptor beta chains from one sample sequenced in a study of T cell responses to AZD1222 COVID-19 vaccine (dated by TCRdb to about 2021). The label giving this sample's time point can be read as: baseline before first vaccination. Libraries were prepared through the immunoSEQ multiplex PCR assay. TCRdb retrieved this table from immuneACCESS and kept in-frame rearrangements only. Not all clones are present; in checked studies, unresolved V genes account for under half, and no reason is known for the remainder. The sample table shows 95,000 to 110,000 clones, and about 90% are seen once. Clones ranked in the top ten supply around 4.3% of the sample. The specimen comprised peripheral blood, sampled on day 0 of AZD1222 vaccination. Receptor source: an adult in good health.

The chain couples TRBV6-2 or TRBV6-3 to TRBJ2-2; D gene ambiguous. Germline V gene data show CDR1 as MNHEY and CDR2 as SVGEGT. Between the trimmed V and J ends, which lost 2 bases and 1 base, there was a span of 5 bases. This CDR3 contains 14 residues. The CDR3 DNA sequence: TGTGCCAGCAGTTACAGCGAGAACACCGGGGAGCTGTTTTTT. Encoded protein: CASSYSENTGELFF.

V and J are TRBV6-5 and TRBJ1-6; 7 positions agree with TRBD1. Trimming took 6 bases from V and 14 from J; bases not matched to a gene: 7. The germline gives CDR1 MNHEY, CDR2 SVGAGI. This CDR3 comprises 12 residues. CDR3 DNA: TGTGCCAGCAGGCGACAGGGTCTAGCCCTCCACTTT. It yields the protein CASRRQGLALHF.

Remarks on this clone: The sample contains more than one DNA sequence encoding this CDR3. The CDR3 DNA follows: TGTGCCAGCAGCCAAGACCCCTACGAGCAGTACTTC. This codes for CASSQDPYEQYF. The rearrangement uses TRBV3-1 (or the pseudogene TRBV3-2) and TRBJ2-7; D remains unclear. The V and J ends lost 0 bases and 2 bases respectively, with 2 bases between them. Germline CDR1 LGHDT, CDR2 YNNKEL (reference sequence). CDR3 length: 12 amino acids.

This chain connects TRBV10-2 to TRBJ2-1, with 13 nucleotides matching TRBD2. V lost 3 bases to trimming and J lost 15 bases; unmatched junction nucleotides: 8. Germline CDR1 is WSHSY and CDR2 is SAAADI. This CDR3 spans 14 amino acids. CDR3 amino acids: CASSELGLAGTGFF. The CDR3 bases are TGCGCCAGCAGTGAATTGGGACTAGCGGGAACTGGGTTCTTC.

The chain couples TRBV20-1 to TRBJ2-5; D is uncertain. Per germline, CDR1 DFQATT and CDR2 SNEGSKA (reference sequence). V was shortened by 3 bases and J by 7 bases, with 6 bases between the two germline ends. This CDR3 is 10 amino acids long. CDR3 in amino acids: CSARNGTQYF. The CDR3 nucleotides read TGCAGTGCTAGGAACGGGACCCAGTACTTC.

The chain combines TRBV4-1 with TRBJ2-7; D unresolved. The germline V and J ends were trimmed by 3 bases and 2 bases, with 8 bases remaining between them. Looked up from germline, CDR1 is MGHRA and CDR2 is YSYEKL. The CDR3 sequence is 13 residues long. CDR3 protein: CASSHGPAYEQYF. DNA for the CDR3: TGCGCCAGCAGCCACGGACCGGCCTACGAGCAGTACTTC.

The V call is TRBV6-5, the J call TRBJ1-2; no clear D. The V gene's germline CDR1 is MNHEY and CDR2 SVGAGI. V was trimmed by 5 bases and J by 4 bases, leaving 11 bases between them. The CDR3 consists of 13 residues. The CDR3 coding sequence is TGTGCCAGCAGTCGGCAGAGAAGCTATGGCTACACCTTC. Protein sequence: CASSRQRSYGYTF.

V and J are TRBV27 and TRBJ1-6; D is possibly TRBD1 (6 bases). Trimming stripped 4 bases from V and 6 bases from J, with 16 bases between. Germline lookup yields CDR1 MNHEY and CDR2 SMNVEV (reference sequence). The CDR3 has 16 residues. The CDR3 DNA follows: TGTGCCAGCAGTTCCTGGGGAGGGGGGGCTAATTCACCCCTCCACTTT. Its translation: CASSSWGGGANSPLHF.

This sequence joins TRBV2 and TRBJ2-7, with 11 bases matching TRBD1. Trimming removed 7 bases from V and 5 bases from J; junction bases left unmatched: 4. This CDR3 spans 13 amino acids. Germline values: CDR1 SNHLY, CDR2 FYNNEI. CDR3 in DNA: TGTGCCAGCACCCGGGACAGGGGGAACGAGCAGTACTTC. This codes for CASTRDRGNEQYF.

J is TRBJ2-5 and V is TRBV12-3 or TRBV12-4; tentatively, D is TRBD1 or TRBD2 (5 bases each). The ends were cut back, 5 bases at V and 2 bases at J, with 9 bases in the middle. The CDR3 has 13 amino acids. CDR3 DNA sequence: TGTGCCAGCAGTGGGACGGGGCAAGAGACCCAGTACTTC. Protein: CASSGTGQETQYF.

CDR3 amino acids: CASSEAPLQSGELFF. For the CDR3, the DNA is TGTGCCAGCAGTGAAGCCCCCCTTCAATCCGGGGAGCTGTTTTTT. The V call is TRBV6-1, the J call TRBJ2-2; unclear D gene. Germline assignment: CDR1 MNHNS and CDR2 SASEGT. This CDR3 has 15 amino acids. Trimming left V 0 bases short and J 6 bases short, with 11 bases between.

This chain links TRBV6-2 or TRBV6-3 with TRBJ1-2; tentatively, D is TRBD1 (5 bases). The V and J ends lost 2 bases and 2 bases respectively, with 12 bases between them. Germline V CDR1 and CDR2: MNHEY, SVGEGT. The CDR3 sequence is 15 residues long. Written as DNA, the CDR3 is TGTGCCAGCAGTTACCGTGGGGGATGGAACTATGGCTACACCTTC. This sequence encodes CASSYRGGWNYGYTF.

The chain joins TRBV30 to TRBJ2-1; D is unresolved. Germline V gene lookup returns CDR1 GTSNPN and CDR2 SVGIG (reference sequence). Trimming removed 5 bases from V and 0 bases from J, with 11 bases in between. There are 14 residues in the CDR3. The CDR3 region has the DNA TGTGCCTGGGATGTCCGCCTCTCCTACAATGAGCAGTTCTTC. Translation gives CAWDVRLSYNEQFF.

Comment on this clone: Other DNA sequences from this sample encode an identical CDR3 as well. This chain joins TRBV4-3 and TRBJ1-2; 8 bases match TRBD1. This CDR3 comprises 13 residues. V lost 0 bases, J lost 8 bases, and 2 bases stayed unmatched. Per the germline V gene, CDR1 is LGHNA and CDR2 is YSLEER. The CDR3 spells CASSQDRGQGYTF. CDR3 DNA sequence: TGCGCCAGCAGCCAAGACAGGGGGCAAGGCTACACCTTC.

CDR3 loop: CASRGGPLETQYF. CDR3 in DNA: TGTGCCAGTAGGGGGGGACCGCTCGAGACCCAGTACTTC. The chain couples TRBV19 to TRBJ2-5; maybe TRBD2 (6 bases). Trimming removed 6 bases from V and 5 bases from J, with 13 bases in between. CDR1 and CDR2 from the germline V gene are LNHDA and SQIVND (reference sequence). This CDR3 region has 13 residues.

In its sample, this clone was seen a few times. The J gene is TRBJ2-3, the V gene TRBV7-2, with D unclear. CDR1 SGHTA and CDR2 FQGNSA come from the germline V gene. The length of the CDR3 is 14 residues. V was trimmed by 5 bases and J by 0 bases, leaving 9 bases between them. Written as DNA, the CDR3 is TGTGCCAGCAGCCCGACGACTAGCACAGATACGCAGTATTTT. Amino acids: CASSPTTSTDTQYF. The full variable domain, rest sourced from reference TRBV7-2 and TRBJ2-3, is GAGVSQSPSNKVTEKGKDVELRCDPISGHTALYWYRQSLGQGLEFLIYFQGNSAPDKSGLPSDRFSAERTGGSVSTLTIQRTQQEDSAVYLCASSPTTSTDTQYFGPGTRLTVL.

This clone was counted a few times. The chain couples TRBV3-1 (or the pseudogene TRBV3-2) to TRBJ2-1, with D possibly being TRBD1 (6 bases). The V end was cut by 1 base, the J end by 4 bases, with 14 bases between. Looked up from germline, CDR1 is LGHDT and CDR2 is YNNKEL (reference sequence). The CDR3 sequence is 16 residues long. The CDR3: CASSQGEGDGYNEQFF. The CDR3 bases are TGTGCCAGCAGCCAAGGCGAGGGGGATGGATACAATGAGCAGTTCTTC.

The count of this clone is one. The chain carries TRBV7-2 and TRBJ1-1, with D possibly TRBD1 on 5 matching bases. Germline V CDR1 and CDR2: SGHTA, FQGNSA. The length of the CDR3 is 14 residues. V was cut by 2 bases and J by 1 base, with 8 bases left in between. The CDR3 sequence: CASSLTTGNTEAFF. DNA of the CDR3: TGTGCCAGCAGCTTAACCACAGGGAACACTGAAGCTTTCTTT.

The chain has TRBV6-6 and TRBJ1-2; D remains ambiguous. Germline assignment: CDR1 MNHNY and CDR2 SVGAGI (reference sequence). The CDR3 consists of 11 residues. The V gene lost 2 bases and the J gene lost 8 bases, with 6 bases spanning the gap. The CDR3 nucleotides are TGTGCCAGCAGTTACCTCGAGGGCTACACCTTC. It codes for CASSYLEGYTF.

The chain employs TRBV5-1 and TRBJ1-6, with TRBD1 matching over 9 bases. The CDR3 covers 16 residues. The V gene end was trimmed by 0 bases and the J gene end by 7 bases; junction bases not matched to a gene: 5. From germline, CDR1 is SGHRS and CDR2 YFSETQ. CDR3 coding DNA: TGCGCCAGCAGCTTGGAACAGGGGGCTCCAAATTCACCCCTCCACTTT. Amino acids: CASSLEQGAPNSPLHF.

The genes are TRBV5-1 and TRBJ2-3; 11 positions agree with TRBD2. Germline CDR1 SGHRS, CDR2 YFSETQ. The CDR3 sequence is 16 residues long. The J segment lost 6 bases and the V segment lost 0 bases, leaving 6 bases of the junction unmatched. The CDR3 DNA reads TGCGCCAGCAGCTTGGAAACTAGCGGGAGTGTGGATACGCAGTATTTT. Protein: CASSLETSGSVDTQYF.

This clone was seen just once. Here the CDR3 reads CSGVANYGYTF. The CDR3 DNA sequence: TGTTCTGGGGTGGCTAACTATGGCTACACCTTC. V gene TRBV13 combines with J gene TRBJ1-2; D remains unclear. Germline CDR1 PRHDT, CDR2 FYEKMQ (reference sequence). The CDR3 is made up of 11 amino acids. The full variable domain, in which reference TRBV13 and TRBJ1-2 provide the parts outside the CDR3, is AAGVIQSPRHLIKEKRETATLKCYPIPRHDTVYWYQQGPGQDPQFLISFYEKMQSDKGSIPDRFSAQQFSDYHSELNMSSLELGDSALYFCSGVANYGYTFGSGTRLTVV.

This sequence joins TRBV7-8 and TRBJ1-2; D call uncertain. The V and J ends lost 5 bases and 3 bases respectively, with 16 bases between them. CDR3 size: 15 residues. The germline V gene has CDR1 SGHVS and CDR2 FQNEAQ. The CDR3 loop is CASSRRRFADYGYTF. DNA of the CDR3: TGTGCCAGCAGCCGGAGACGGTTTGCGGACTATGGCTACACCTTC.

This clone was detected only once. The gene calls are TRBV19 and TRBJ2-1, with 12 bases aligning to TRBD1. Germline CDR1 reads LNHDA; CDR2 reads SQIVND (reference sequence). The CDR3 consists of 13 residues. Trimming took 10 bases from V and 6 from J; bases not matched to a gene: 4. In nucleotides, the CDR3 is TGTGCCACTGGGACAGGGGGCATCAATGAGCAGTTCTTC. Encoded protein: CATGTGGINEQFF.

V and J are TRBV27 and TRBJ2-1; 12 nucleotides line up with TRBD2. The CDR3 covers 16 residues. Germline CDR1 and CDR2: MNHEY and SMNVEV (reference sequence). V trimming: 5 bases; J trimming: 4 bases; junction bases outside the gene matches: 6. The CDR3 loop reads CASSPTSGSSYNEQFF. CDR3 bases: TGTGCCAGCAGTCCGACTAGCGGGAGCTCATACAATGAGCAGTTCTTC.